This section outlines one TCR beta chain sequence together with its context. Its antigen is unidentified. The record originates from a study of cytomegalovirus exposure and HLA in healthy donors. Overall study context: In a later analysis, the roughly 110 validation repertoires were reported to have used the same platform as the roughly 700 first-cohort repertoires. The study's findings and limits: In vitro experiments confirmed that three CMV-associated chains were specific for CMV antigens. Some TCR beta chains (around 160 of them) were listed as cytomegalovirus-associated.

Some clones are missing from TCRdb's copy, which holds only in-frame ones; the method was immunoSEQ multiplex PCR. The profile covers more than 300,000 clones, with roughly 89% appearing a single time and 0.8% to 0.85% taken by the ten largest. V lost 5 bases and J lost 2; bases outside the gene matches: 8. This CDR3 is 15 amino acids long. The germline CDR1 and CDR2 sequences are SGHRS and YFSETQ. The specimen sequenced was PBMCs. The TCR sequence derives from a woman under 30 in good health and CMV-seronegative. The genes are TRBV5-1 and TRBJ2-5; TRBD2 matches at 8 bases. The chain's CDR3 is CASSRSGGPQETQYF. CDR3 nucleotide sequence: TGCGCCAGCAGTAGGAGCGGGGGACCTCAAGAGACCCAGTACTTC.